The clone carrying this TCR beta chain was seen just once. This entry belongs to a study of blood T cell repertoires in COVID-19. TCRdb's table, derived via immunoSEQ multiplex PCR, lists solely in-frame clones and lacks some. The data hold over 120,000 clones, with over 70% observed a single time. The germline V gene has CDR1 SNHLY and CDR2 FYNNEI. Trimming took 1 base from V and 1 from J, leaving 7 bases between them. The CDR3 loop spans 14 amino acids. The origin of this receptor is a man between 60 and 75 years old who had recovered from COVID-19. This chain connects TRBV2 to TRBJ1-1; TRBD1 is a possible D gene (5 bases). Sequencing was done on a sample of PBMCs or T cells enriched from blood (not recorded which). CDR3 nucleotide sequence: TGTGCCAGCAGTGAAGAAGGGGCGAACACTGAAGCTTTCTTT. It yields the protein CASSEEGANTEAFF.